This passage covers 17 T cell receptor beta chains from one sample sequenced in a study of blood T cells in healthy people across ages. Primers used in a second PCR of roughly 6 to 12 cycles were a sample-barcoded 5' primer and a J-beta primer mix. TCRdb re-derived calls from the 5' RACE reads in MiXCR, one entry per CDR3 protein. Here the sample spans approximately 2,000,000 distinct CDR3 sequences, about 39% being singletons. The sample was blood. All receptors come from a human donor in good health.

V is TRBV20-1 and J is TRBJ2-1, with 9 positions matching TRBD2. Trimming removed 3 bases from V and 7 bases from J; junction bases left unmatched: 10. CDR3 length: 15 residues. Germline V gene sequence: CDR1 DFQATT, CDR2 SNEGSKA (reference sequence). The CDR3: CSARAAGGPGNEQFF. Here the CDR3 DNA reads TGCAGTGCTAGGGCCGCGGGGGGGCCGGGGAATGAGCAGTTCTTC.

There are a few counts of this clonotype. The genes are TRBV4-2 and TRBJ2-7; TRBD1 agrees at 7 bases. Germline CDR1 and CDR2: LGHNA and YNFKEQ. The CDR3 consists of 15 residues. The junction had 5 bases not matched to a gene; V was cut back by 1 base and J by 2 bases. The CDR3 nucleotides are TGTGCCAGCAGCCAAGGGGTCGGGACAGCCTACGAGCAGTACTTC. This sequence encodes CASSQGVGTAYEQYF.

The chain couples TRBV27 to TRBJ2-1; the match to TRBD1 covers 7 bases. The length of the CDR3 is 14 residues. The V segment lost 7 bases and the J segment 6 bases; nucleotides outside the gene matches: 9. Per the germline V gene, CDR1 is MNHEY and CDR2 is SMNVEV (reference sequence). As DNA, the CDR3 is TGTGCCAGCAAACCCGGGACAGTGATCAATGAGCAGTTCTTC. It specifies CASKPGTVINEQFF.

This chain links TRBV9 with TRBJ1-1, with 7 bases matching TRBD1. Germline V gene data show CDR1 as SGDLS and CDR2 as YYNGEE. There are 16 residues in the CDR3. The V segment lost 2 bases and the J segment 3 bases; nucleotides outside the gene matches: 10. CDR3 in DNA: TGTGCCAGCAGCGTGGGAGGGGGCATGTGGGACACTGAAGCTTTCTTT. Encoded protein: CASSVGGGMWDTEAFF.

This clonotype has only a few counts. The V call is TRBV20-1, the J call TRBJ2-7, with D perhaps TRBD1 (6 bases). The CDR3 runs to 15 residues. V shed 4 bases and J shed 2 bases, with 18 bases lying between them. Per germline, CDR1 DFQATT and CDR2 SNEGSKA (reference sequence). In DNA form, the CDR3 reads TGCAGTGCTAAAGAGGAGGACAGTCTACCCTACGAGCAGTACTTC. Translating it yields CSAKEEDSLPYEQYF.

V is TRBV7-3 and J is TRBJ2-5; TRBD1 agrees at 7 bases. There are 15 residues in the CDR3. The junction had 6 bases not matched to a gene; V was cut back by 4 bases and J by 1 base. The germline CDR1 and CDR2 sequences are SGHTA and FQGTGA. CDR3 sequence reads: CASSYTGTVQETQYF. CDR3 nucleotide sequence: TGTGCCAGCAGCTATACCGGGACAGTCCAAGAGACCCAGTACTTC.

The V gene is TRBV7-8, the J gene TRBJ2-7; 11 bases fit TRBD1. The V gene end was trimmed by 5 bases and the J gene end by 5 bases; junction bases not matched to a gene: 5. The germline V gene has CDR1 SGHVS and CDR2 FQNEAQ. There are 14 residues in the CDR3. CDR3 amino acids: CASSLWTGGHEQYF. The CDR3 nucleotides are TGTGCCAGCAGCCTTTGGACAGGGGGCCACGAGCAGTACTTC.

This clonotype was seen ten or more times. The V call is TRBV20-1, the J call TRBJ2-4; D call uncertain. With the DNA end fitting TRBJ2-7 better, the J assignment may be wrong. CDR3 length equals 12 residues. Germline values: CDR1 DFQATT, CDR2 SNEGSKA (reference sequence). The CDR3 region has the DNA TGCAGTGCTAGCTCCACCAGCTACGAGCAGTACTTC. Translating it yields CSASSTSYEQYF.

This clonotype turned up a few times. This rearrangement joins TRBV7-2 to TRBJ2-1; 12 bases are shared with TRBD2. Per the germline V gene, CDR1 is SGHTA and CDR2 is FQGNSA. With 0 bases clipped from V and 8 bases from J, the junction kept 11 bases outside the gene matches. The CDR3 consists of 18 residues. The CDR3 is CASSLARASGGAIYEQFF. Written as DNA, the CDR3 is TGTGCCAGCAGCTTAGCGCGGGCTAGCGGGGGGGCCATCTATGAGCAGTTCTTC.

The V call is TRBV9, the J call TRBJ1-3; 7 bases are a match to TRBD1. The trim removed 4 bases at V and 8 bases at J, leaving 15 bases unmatched. The CDR3 spans 16 residues. CDR1 is SGDLS and CDR2 is YYNGEE in the germline V gene. This CDR3 is CASSLSGDRSLYTIYF. CDR3 sequence (DNA): TGTGCCAGCAGCCTCAGCGGGGACAGAAGCTTATACACCATATATTTT.

In this sample, this clonotype turned up a few times. CDR3 amino acids: CSARDPTSDTQYF. The CDR3 bases are TGCAGTGCTAGAGACCCCACATCAGATACGCAGTATTTT. This sequence joins TRBV20-1 and TRBJ2-3, with D uncertain. The CDR3 has 13 residues. The V end was cut by 0 bases, the J end by 4 bases, with 8 bases between. Germline V lookup: CDR1 DFQATT, CDR2 SNEGSKA (reference sequence).

This clonotype occurred a few times. The chain employs TRBV5-1 and TRBJ2-5, with D possibly being TRBD1 (6 bases). With 2 bases removed from V and 1 base from J, the gap between germline ends came to 15 bases. Looked up from germline, CDR1 is SGHRS and CDR2 is YFSETQ. The CDR3 totals 16 residues. Here the CDR3 reads CASSFRPTGTQETQYF. The CDR3 bases are TGCGCCAGCAGCTTCCGGCCCACAGGGACCCAAGAGACCCAGTACTTC. Based on the CDR3 plus reference TRBV5-1 and TRBJ2-5, the full variable domain is KAGVTQTPRYLIKTRGQQVTLSCSPISGHRSVSWYQQTPGQGLQFLFEYFSETQRNKGNFPGRFSGRQFSNSRSEMNVSTLELGDSALYLCASSFRPTGTQETQYFGPGTRLLVL.

In this sample, this clonotype turned up a few times. The rearrangement uses TRBV4-1 and TRBJ2-1; the D call may be TRBD1 or TRBD2 (5 bases each). V lost 4 bases, J lost 6 bases, and 16 bases lay in between. Per germline, CDR1 MGHRA and CDR2 YSYEKL. The CDR3 sequence is 15 residues long. CDR3 loop: CASSPGTNPRNEQFF. CDR3 in DNA: TGCGCCAGCAGCCCCGGGACCAATCCCCGCAATGAGCAGTTCTTC.

The chain employs TRBV5-1 and TRBJ2-1; 9 positions match TRBD1. The germline V gene encodes CDR1 SGHRS and CDR2 YFSETQ. The CDR3 is 15 residues long. The V segment lost 1 base and the J segment 7 bases; nucleotides outside the gene matches: 6. Here the CDR3 DNA reads TGCGCCAGCAGCTTGACAGGGGGCGTGAGGAATGAGCAGTTCTTC. This sequence encodes CASSLTGGVRNEQFF. The whole variable domain, filled in from reference TRBV5-1 and TRBJ2-1, reads KAGVTQTPRYLIKTRGQQVTLSCSPISGHRSVSWYQQTPGQGLQFLFEYFSETQRNKGNFPGRFSGRQFSNSRSEMNVSTLELGDSALYLCASSLTGGVRNEQFFGPGTRLTVL.

This chain links TRBV20-1 with TRBJ2-1; 8 bases are a match to TRBD2. In germline, CDR1 is DFQATT, CDR2 SNEGSKA (reference sequence). V gave up 6 bases and J gave up 4 bases; unmatched junction bases: 8. The CDR3 runs 14 residues. The CDR3: CSAVLAAKYNEQFF. CDR3 nucleotides: TGCAGTGCAGTACTAGCGGCGAAATACAATGAGCAGTTCTTC.

This clonotype appeared many times. This chain links TRBV29-1 with TRBJ2-7, with D possibly being TRBD1 (5 bases). The germline V gene encodes CDR1 SQVTM and CDR2 ANQGSEA. This CDR3 has 13 amino acids. V lost 3 bases, J lost 1 base, and 10 bases lay in between. In DNA, the CDR3 is TGCAGCGTTGAGGCAGGGTCGTCCTACGAGCAGTACTTC. It specifies CSVEAGSSYEQYF.

This clonotype has just a few counts. In DNA, the CDR3 is TGTGCTAGTCGGGACAATCCGACAGATACGCAGTATTTT. Its translation is CASRDNPTDTQYF. The chain couples TRBV12-5 to TRBJ2-3; tentatively, D is TRBD1 (6 bases). V lost 8 bases, J lost 3 bases, and 12 bases lay in between. The length of the CDR3 is 13 residues. The germline CDR1 and CDR2 sequences are LGHNT and FRNRAP.